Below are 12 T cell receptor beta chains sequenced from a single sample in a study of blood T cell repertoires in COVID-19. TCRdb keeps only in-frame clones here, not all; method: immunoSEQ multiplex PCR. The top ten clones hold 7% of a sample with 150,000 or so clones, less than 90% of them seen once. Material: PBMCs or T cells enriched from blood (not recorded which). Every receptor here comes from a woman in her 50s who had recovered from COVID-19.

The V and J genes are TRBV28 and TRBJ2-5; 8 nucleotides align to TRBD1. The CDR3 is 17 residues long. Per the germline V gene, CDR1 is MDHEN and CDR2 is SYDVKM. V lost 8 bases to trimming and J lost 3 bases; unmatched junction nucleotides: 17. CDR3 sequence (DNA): TGTGCCAGCGCTACTATTTGGGCGACAGGGGAGAAAGAGACCCAGTACTTC. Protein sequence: CASATIWATGEKETQYF. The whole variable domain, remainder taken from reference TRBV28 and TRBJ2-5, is DVKVTQSSRYLVKRTGEKVFLECVQDMDHENMFWYRQDPGLGLRLIYFSYDVKMKEKGDIPEGYSVSREKKERFSLILESASTNQTSMYLCASATIWATGEKETQYFGPGTRLLVL.

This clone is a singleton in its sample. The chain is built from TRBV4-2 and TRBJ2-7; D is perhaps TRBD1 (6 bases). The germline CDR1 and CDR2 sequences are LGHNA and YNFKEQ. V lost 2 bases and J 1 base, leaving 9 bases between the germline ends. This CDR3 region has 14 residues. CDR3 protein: CASSQRTESYEQYF. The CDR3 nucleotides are TGTGCCAGCAGCCAACGGACAGAGTCCTACGAGCAGTACTTC.

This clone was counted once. CDR3 sequence reads: CASSLLGSGNTIYF. In nucleotides, the CDR3 is TGTGCCAGTAGTCTTCTGGGCTCAGGAAACACCATATATTTT. The V call is TRBV19, the J call TRBJ1-3; no clear D. Germline loops: CDR1 LNHDA, CDR2 SQIVND (reference sequence). V lost 5 bases and J 4 bases, leaving 12 bases between the germline ends. CDR3 length: 14 residues.

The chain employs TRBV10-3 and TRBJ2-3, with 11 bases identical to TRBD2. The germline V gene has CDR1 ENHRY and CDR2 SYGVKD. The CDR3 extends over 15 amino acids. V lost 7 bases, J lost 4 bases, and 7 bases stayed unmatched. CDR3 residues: CAITGTSGSSDTQYF. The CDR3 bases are TGTGCCATCACTGGCACTAGCGGGAGCTCAGATACGCAGTATTTT.

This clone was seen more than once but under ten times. The CDR3 reads CASSIRDKGFGDNEQFF. CDR3 DNA: TGTGCCAGTAGTATAAGGGACAAGGGGTTTGGGGACAATGAGCAGTTCTTC. This chain links TRBV19 with TRBJ2-1, with D possibly matching TRBD1 (6 bases). Germline assignment: CDR1 LNHDA and CDR2 SQIVND (reference sequence). V lost 2 bases and J 5 bases, leaving 19 bases between the germline ends. There are 17 residues in the CDR3.

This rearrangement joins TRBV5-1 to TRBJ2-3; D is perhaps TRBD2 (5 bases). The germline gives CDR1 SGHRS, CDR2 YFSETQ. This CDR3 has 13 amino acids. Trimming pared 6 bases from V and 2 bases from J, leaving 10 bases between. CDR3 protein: CASTPGNTDTQYF. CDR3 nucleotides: TGCGCCAGCACCCCGGGGAACACAGATACGCAGTATTTT.

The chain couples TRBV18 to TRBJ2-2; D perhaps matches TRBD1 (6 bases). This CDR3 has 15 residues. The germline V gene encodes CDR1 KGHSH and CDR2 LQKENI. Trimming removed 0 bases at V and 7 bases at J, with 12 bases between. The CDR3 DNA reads TGTGCCAGCTCACCACCCCCAGGGGCCATCGGGGAGCTGTTTTTT. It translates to CASSPPPGAIGELFF. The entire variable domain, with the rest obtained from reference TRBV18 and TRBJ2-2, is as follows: NAGVMQNPRHLVRRRGQEARLRCSPMKGHSHVYWYRQLPEEGLKFMVYLQKENIIDESGMPKERFSAEFPKEGPSILRIQQVVRGDSAAYFCASSPPPGAIGELFFGEGSRLTVL.

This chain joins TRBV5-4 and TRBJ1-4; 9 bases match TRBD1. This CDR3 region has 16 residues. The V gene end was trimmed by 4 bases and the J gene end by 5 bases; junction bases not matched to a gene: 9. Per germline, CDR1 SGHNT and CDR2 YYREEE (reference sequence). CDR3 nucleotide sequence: TGTGCCAGCAGCCCATCAACCGGGACAGGGAATGAAAAACTGTTTTTT. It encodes CASSPSTGTGNEKLFF. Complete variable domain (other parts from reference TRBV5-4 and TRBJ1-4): ETGVTQSPTHLIKTRGQQVTLRCSSQSGHNTVSWYQQALGQGPQFIFQYYREEENGRGNFPPRFSGLQFPNYSSELNVNALELDDSALYLCASSPSTGTGNEKLFFGSGTQLSVL.

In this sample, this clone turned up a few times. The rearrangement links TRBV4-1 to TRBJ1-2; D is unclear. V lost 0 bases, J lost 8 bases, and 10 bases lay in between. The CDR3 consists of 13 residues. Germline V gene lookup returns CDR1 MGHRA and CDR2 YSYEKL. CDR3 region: CASSQDFQLGYTF. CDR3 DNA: TGCGCCAGCAGCCAAGATTTTCAGTTAGGCTACACCTTC.

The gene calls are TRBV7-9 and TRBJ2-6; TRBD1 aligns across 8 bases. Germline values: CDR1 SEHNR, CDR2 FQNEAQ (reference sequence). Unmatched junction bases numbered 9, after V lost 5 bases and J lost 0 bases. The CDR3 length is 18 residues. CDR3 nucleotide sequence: TGTGCCAGCAGCACTTGGGACAGGTCGACCTCTGGGGCCAACGTCCTGACTTTC. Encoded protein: CASSTWDRSTSGANVLTF.

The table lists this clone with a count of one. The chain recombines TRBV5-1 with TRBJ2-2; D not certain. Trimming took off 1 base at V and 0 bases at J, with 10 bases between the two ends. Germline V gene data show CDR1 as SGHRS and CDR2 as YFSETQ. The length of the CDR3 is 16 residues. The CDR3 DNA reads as TGCGCCAGCAGCTTGTCCTATCTTACGAACACCGGGGAGCTGTTTTTT. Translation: CASSLSYLTNTGELFF.

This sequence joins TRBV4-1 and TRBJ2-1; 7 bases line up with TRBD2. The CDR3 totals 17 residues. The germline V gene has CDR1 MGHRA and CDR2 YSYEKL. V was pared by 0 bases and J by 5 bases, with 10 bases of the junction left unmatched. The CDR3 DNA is TGCGCCAGCAGCCAAGACTCGGGTCTAGCGGACAACAATGAGCAGTTCTTC. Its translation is CASSQDSGLADNNEQFF.